This T cell receptor beta chain was captured by sequencing in a study of cytomegalovirus exposure and HLA in healthy donors. Study-wide results and limits: As a later analysis showed, a missense DCLRE1C variant was linked to trimming of TCR beta V- and J-genes.

The germline gives CDR1 SGDLS, CDR2 YYNGEE. This CDR3 is 16 amino acids long. Trimming removed 2 bases from V and 2 bases from J; junction bases left unmatched: 1. The PCR employed 60 Vbeta primers together with 13 Jbeta primers. TCRdb's table, derived via immunoSEQ multiplex PCR, lists solely in-frame clones and lacks some. The data show 90,000 to 150,000 clones, 77% seen once. As to this clone: No antigen is known for it.

Sequencing was done on a sample of PBMCs. The sequence came from a human donor in good health. The chain links TRBV9 to TRBJ2-1; 13 positions match TRBD2. The chain's CDR3 is CASSVTSGRTYNEQFF. In nucleotides, the CDR3 is TGTGCCAGCAGCGTGACTAGCGGGAGGACCTACAATGAGCAGTTCTTC.